This T cell receptor (beta chain) emerged from a study of blood T cell repertoires in COVID-19. The authors' processing: Nucleated cell number was recorded as an estimate derived from reference gene primer amplification. Assay used: immunoSEQ multiplex PCR; TCRdb lists only in-frame clones, some missing. That table furnishes V, J and clone size, whereas the DNA furnished D and trimming. The repertoire consists of around 200,000 clones, with over 75% occurring once and the leading ten covering approximately 9.9%. From germline, CDR1 is MNHEY and CDR2 SVGEGT. The CDR3 has 15 residues. J gave up 4 bases and V 3 bases, and 6 bases lay outside the gene matches.

The TCR originated in a human donor with active or convalescent COVID-19. The donor label of this sample is uncertain. The sequencing input was peripheral blood. The chain recombines TRBV6-2 or TRBV6-3 with TRBJ2-7, with TRBD1 matching over 10 bases. The CDR3 loop reads CASSYHDRGRYEQYF. In DNA, the CDR3 is TGTGCCAGCAGTTATCACGACAGGGGGCGGTACGAGCAGTACTTC.